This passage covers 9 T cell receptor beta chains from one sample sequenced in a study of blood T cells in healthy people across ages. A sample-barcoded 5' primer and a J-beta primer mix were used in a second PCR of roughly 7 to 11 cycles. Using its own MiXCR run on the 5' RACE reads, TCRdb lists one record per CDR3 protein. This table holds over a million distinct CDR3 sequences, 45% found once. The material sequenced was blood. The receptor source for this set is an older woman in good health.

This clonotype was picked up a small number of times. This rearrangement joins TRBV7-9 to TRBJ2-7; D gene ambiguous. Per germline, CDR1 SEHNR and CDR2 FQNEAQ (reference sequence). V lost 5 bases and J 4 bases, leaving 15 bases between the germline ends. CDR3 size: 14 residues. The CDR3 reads CASSPGFRVYEQYF. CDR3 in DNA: TGTGCCAGCAGCCCCGGGTTTAGGGTTTACGAGCAGTACTTC.

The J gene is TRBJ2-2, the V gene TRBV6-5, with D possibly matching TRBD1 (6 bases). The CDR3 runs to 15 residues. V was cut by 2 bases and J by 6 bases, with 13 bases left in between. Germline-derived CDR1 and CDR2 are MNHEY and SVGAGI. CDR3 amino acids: CASSYQGSSAGELFF. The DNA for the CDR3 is TGTGCCAGCAGTTACCAGGGGAGTTCGGCCGGGGAGCTGTTTTTT.

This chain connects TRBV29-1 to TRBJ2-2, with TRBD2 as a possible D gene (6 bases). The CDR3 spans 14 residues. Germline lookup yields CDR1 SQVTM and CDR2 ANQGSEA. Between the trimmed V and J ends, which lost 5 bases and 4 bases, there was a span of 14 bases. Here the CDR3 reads CSVPPRRGTGELFF. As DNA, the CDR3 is TGCAGCGTTCCCCCCAGGAGGGGCACCGGGGAGCTGTTTTTT.

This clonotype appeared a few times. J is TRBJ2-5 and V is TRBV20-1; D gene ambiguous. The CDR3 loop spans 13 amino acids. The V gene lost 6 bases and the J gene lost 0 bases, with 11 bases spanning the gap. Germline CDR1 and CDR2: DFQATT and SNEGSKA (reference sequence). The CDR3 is CSAPPEYQETQYF. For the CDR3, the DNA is TGCAGTGCACCCCCGGAGTACCAAGAGACCCAGTACTTC.

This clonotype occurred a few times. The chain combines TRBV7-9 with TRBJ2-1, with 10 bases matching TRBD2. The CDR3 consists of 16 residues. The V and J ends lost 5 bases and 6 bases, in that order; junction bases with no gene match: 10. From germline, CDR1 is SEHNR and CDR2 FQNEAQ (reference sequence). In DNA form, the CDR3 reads TGTGCCAGCAGCCCAAGACTAGCGGGCGTTTCCAATGAGCAGTTCTTC. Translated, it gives CASSPRLAGVSNEQFF. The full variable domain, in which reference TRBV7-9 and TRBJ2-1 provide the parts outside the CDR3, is DTGVSQNPRHKITKRGQNVTFRCDPISEHNRLYWYRQTLGQGPEFLTYFQNEAQLEKSRLLSDRFSAERPKGSFSTLEIQRTEQGDSAMYLCASSPRLAGVSNEQFFGPGTRLTVL.

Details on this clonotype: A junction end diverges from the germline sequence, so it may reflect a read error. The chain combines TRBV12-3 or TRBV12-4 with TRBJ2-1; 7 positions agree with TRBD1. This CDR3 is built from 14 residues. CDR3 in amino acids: CASSPTGPYSEQFF. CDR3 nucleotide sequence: TGTGCCAGCAGTCCGACAGGGCCCTACAGTGAGCAGTTCTTC.

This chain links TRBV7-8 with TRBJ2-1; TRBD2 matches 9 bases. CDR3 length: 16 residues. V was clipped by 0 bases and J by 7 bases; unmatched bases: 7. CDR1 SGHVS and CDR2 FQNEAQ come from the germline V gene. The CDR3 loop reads CASSLARLAGVNEQFF. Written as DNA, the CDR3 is TGTGCCAGCAGCTTAGCTCGATTAGCGGGAGTGAATGAGCAGTTCTTC. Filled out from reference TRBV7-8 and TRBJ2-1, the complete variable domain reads GAGVSQSPRYKVAKRGQDVALRCDPISGHVSLFWYQQALGQGPEFLTYFQNEAQLDKSGLPSDRFFAERPEGSVSTLKIQRTQQEDSAVYLCASSLARLAGVNEQFFGPGTRLTVL.

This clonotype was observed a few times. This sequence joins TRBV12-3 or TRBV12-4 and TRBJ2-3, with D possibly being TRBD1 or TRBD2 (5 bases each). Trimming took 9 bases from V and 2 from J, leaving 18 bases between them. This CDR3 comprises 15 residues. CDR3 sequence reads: CASIRDPDITDTQYF. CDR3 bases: TGTGCCAGTATCCGGGACCCCGACATCACAGATACGCAGTATTTT.

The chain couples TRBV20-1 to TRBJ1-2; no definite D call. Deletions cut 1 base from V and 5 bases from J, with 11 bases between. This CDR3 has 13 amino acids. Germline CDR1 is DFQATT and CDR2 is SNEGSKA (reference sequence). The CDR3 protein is CSARAPDAYGYTF. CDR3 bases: TGCAGTGCTAGAGCGCCGGACGCTTATGGCTACACCTTC.